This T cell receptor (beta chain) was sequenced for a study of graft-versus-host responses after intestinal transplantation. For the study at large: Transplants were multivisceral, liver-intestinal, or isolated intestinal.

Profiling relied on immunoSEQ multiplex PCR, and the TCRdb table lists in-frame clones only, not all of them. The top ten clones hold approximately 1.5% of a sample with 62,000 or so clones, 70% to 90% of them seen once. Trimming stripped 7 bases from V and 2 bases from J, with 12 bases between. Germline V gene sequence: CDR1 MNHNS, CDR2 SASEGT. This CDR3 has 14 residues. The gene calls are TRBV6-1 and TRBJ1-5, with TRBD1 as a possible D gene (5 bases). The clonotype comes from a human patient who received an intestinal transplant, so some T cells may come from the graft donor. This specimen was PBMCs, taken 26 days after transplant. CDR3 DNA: TGTGCCAGCACCGACGGGGGAGGCAATCAGCCCCAGCATTTT. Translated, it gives CASTDGGGNQPQHF.